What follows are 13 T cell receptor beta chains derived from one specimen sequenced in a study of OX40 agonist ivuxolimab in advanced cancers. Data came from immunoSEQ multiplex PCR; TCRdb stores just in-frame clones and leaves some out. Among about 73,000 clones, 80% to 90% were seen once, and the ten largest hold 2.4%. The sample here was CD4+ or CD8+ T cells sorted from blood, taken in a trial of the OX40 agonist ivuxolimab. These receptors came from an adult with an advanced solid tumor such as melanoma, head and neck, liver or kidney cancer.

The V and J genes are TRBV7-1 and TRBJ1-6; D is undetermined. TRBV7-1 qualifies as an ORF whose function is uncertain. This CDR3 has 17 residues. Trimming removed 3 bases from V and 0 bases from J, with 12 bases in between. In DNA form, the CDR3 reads TGTGCCAGCAGCTCCAGTAGGAGGAGCTCCTATAATTCACCCCTCCACTTT. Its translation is CASSSSRRSSYNSPLHF.

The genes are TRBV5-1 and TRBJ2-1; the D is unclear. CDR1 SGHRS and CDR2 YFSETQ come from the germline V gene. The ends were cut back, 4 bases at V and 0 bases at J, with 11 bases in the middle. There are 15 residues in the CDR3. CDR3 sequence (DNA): TGCGCCAGCAGCAGACCGGGTGGCTCCTACAATGAGCAGTTCTTC. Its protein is CASSRPGGSYNEQFF.

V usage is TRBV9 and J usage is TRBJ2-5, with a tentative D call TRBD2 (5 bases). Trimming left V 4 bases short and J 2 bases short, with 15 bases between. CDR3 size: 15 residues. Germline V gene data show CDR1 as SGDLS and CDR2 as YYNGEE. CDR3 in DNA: TGTGCCAGCAGCCCACAACCCGGCGGGCAAGAGACCCAGTACTTC. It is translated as CASSPQPGGQETQYF.

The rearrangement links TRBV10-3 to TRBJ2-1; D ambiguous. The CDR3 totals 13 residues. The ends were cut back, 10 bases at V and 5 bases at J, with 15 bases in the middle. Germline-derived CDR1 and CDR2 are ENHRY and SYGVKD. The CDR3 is CATLLGADNEQFF. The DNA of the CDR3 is TGTGCCACCCTATTGGGCGCGGACAATGAGCAGTTCTTC.

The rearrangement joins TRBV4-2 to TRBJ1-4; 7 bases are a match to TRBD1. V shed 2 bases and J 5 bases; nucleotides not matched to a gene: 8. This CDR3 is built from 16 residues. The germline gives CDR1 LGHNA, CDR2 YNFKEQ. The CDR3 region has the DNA TGTGCCAGCAGCCAACCGGGGACAGCCAAGAATGAAAAACTGTTTTTT. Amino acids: CASSQPGTAKNEKLFF.

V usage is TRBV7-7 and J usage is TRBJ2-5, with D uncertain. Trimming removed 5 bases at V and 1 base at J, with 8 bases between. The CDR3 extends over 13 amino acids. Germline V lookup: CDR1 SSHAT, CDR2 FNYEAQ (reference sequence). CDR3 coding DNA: TGTGCCAGCAGCCCCCTCGTCCAAGAGACCCAGTACTTC. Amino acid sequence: CASSPLVQETQYF.

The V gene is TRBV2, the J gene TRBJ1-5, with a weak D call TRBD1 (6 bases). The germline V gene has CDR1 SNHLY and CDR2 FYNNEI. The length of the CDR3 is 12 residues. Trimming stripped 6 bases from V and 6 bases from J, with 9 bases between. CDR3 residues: CASRRGIQPQHF. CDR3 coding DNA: TGTGCCAGCAGAAGGGGGATTCAGCCCCAGCATTTT.

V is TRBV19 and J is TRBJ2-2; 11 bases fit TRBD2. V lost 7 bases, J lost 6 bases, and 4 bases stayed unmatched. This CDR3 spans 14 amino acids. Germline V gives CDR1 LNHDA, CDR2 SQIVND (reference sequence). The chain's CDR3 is CASTLGLAAGELFF. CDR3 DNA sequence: TGTGCCAGTACCCTGGGACTAGCGGCCGGGGAGCTGTTTTTT.

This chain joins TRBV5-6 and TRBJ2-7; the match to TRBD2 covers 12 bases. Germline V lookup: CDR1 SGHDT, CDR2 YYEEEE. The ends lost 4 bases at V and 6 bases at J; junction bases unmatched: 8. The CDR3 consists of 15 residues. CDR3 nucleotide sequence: TGTGCCAGCAGCGGCGCAACTAGCGGGAGGTCCGAGCAGTACTTC. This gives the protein CASSGATSGRSEQYF.

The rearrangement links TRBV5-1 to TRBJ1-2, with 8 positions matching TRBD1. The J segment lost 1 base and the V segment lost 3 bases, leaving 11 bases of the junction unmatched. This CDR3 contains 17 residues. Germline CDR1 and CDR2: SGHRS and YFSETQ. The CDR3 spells CASSSGTGKLDNYGYTF. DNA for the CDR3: TGCGCCAGCAGCTCCGGGACAGGTAAATTGGATAACTATGGCTACACCTTC.

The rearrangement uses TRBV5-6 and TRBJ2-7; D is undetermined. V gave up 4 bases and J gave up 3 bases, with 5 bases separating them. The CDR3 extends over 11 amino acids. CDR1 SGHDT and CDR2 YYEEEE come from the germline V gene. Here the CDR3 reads CASSLNYEQYF. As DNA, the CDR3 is TGTGCCAGCAGCCTGAACTACGAGCAGTACTTC.

CDR3: CASSETGAENYGYTF. The CDR3, as DNA: TGTGCCAGCAGCGAGACAGGGGCGGAAAACTATGGCTACACCTTC. The rearrangement joins TRBV9 to TRBJ1-2; 8 nucleotides line up with TRBD1. Germline CDR1 SGDLS, CDR2 YYNGEE. The trim removed 3 bases at V and 2 bases at J, leaving 6 bases unmatched. The CDR3 runs 15 residues.

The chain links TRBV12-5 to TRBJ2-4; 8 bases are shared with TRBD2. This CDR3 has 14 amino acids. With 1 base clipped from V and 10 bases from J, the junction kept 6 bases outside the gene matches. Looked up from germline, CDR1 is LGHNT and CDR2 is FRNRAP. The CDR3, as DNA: TGTGCTAGTGGTTTGGCAGCGGGGGCCGGTATTCAGTACTTC. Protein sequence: CASGLAAGAGIQYF.